Each of the 22 T cell receptor beta chains below was sequenced from the same sample in a study of blood T cell repertoires in COVID-19. The table came from immunoSEQ multiplex PCR; TCRdb's copy has only in-frame clones and leaves some out. The table records roughly 250,000 clones, 81% of them present only once. Sequenced: peripheral blood. Receptors were obtained from an older woman with active or convalescent COVID-19.

The sample holds a few counts of this clone. The CDR3 loop is CASSKLRGYTF. In DNA, the CDR3 is TGTGCCAGCAGCAAACTCCGTGGCTACACCTTC. J is TRBJ1-2 and V is TRBV21-1. TRBV21-1 is a pseudogene locus. The CDR3 sequence is 11 residues long.

The J gene is TRBJ1-4, the V gene TRBV11-2, with TRBD1 matching over 8 bases. J was trimmed by 5 bases and V by 4 bases; bases with no gene match: 9. Looked up from germline, CDR1 is SGHAT and CDR2 is FQNNGV. The CDR3 is 16 amino acids. The CDR3 loop reads CASSSVRGRRNEKLFF. CDR3 bases: TGTGCCAGCAGCTCTGTCAGGGGGCGACGAAATGAAAAACTGTTTTTT.

V is TRBV19 and J is TRBJ1-2; 9 positions agree with TRBD1. In germline, CDR1 is LNHDA, CDR2 SQIVND (reference sequence). The CDR3 sequence is 13 residues long. V lost 3 bases and J lost 8; bases outside the gene matches: 4. The CDR3 loop is CASSMGQGDGYTF. The CDR3 DNA sequence: TGTGCCAGTAGTATGGGACAGGGCGACGGCTACACCTTC.

The chain couples TRBV2 to TRBJ1-3, with 7 bases identical to TRBD1. The CDR3 contains 14 residues. After removal of 6 bases from V and 3 bases from J, the junction contained 5 bases not matched to a gene. From germline, CDR1 is SNHLY and CDR2 FYNNEI. The CDR3, as DNA: TGTGCCAGCAGCACAGGGGTAGGTGGAAACACCATATATTTT. Protein product: CASSTGVGGNTIYF.

The V call is TRBV7-3, the J call TRBJ2-7, with a weak D call TRBD2 (6 bases). The CDR3 sequence is 14 residues long. Germline assignment: CDR1 SGHTA and CDR2 FQGTGA. The V and J ends lost 5 bases and 5 bases respectively, with 16 bases between them. The CDR3 loop is CASSALGGSDEQYF. CDR3 coding DNA: TGTGCCAGCAGCGCCCTCGGGGGTTCGGACGAGCAGTACTTC.

The J gene is TRBJ1-1, the V gene TRBV6-1; 7 bases align to TRBD1. The germline V gene encodes CDR1 MNHNS and CDR2 SASEGT. The CDR3 length is 14 residues. With V trimmed by 3 bases and J by 0 bases, 1 base remained unmatched. The CDR3 region is CASSEDRLNTEAFF. For the CDR3, the DNA is TGTGCCAGCAGTGAGGACAGGCTGAACACTGAAGCTTTCTTT.

V usage is TRBV9 and J usage is TRBJ2-1; TRBD1 is a possible D gene (6 bases). The V end lost 3 bases, the J end lost 2 bases, and 12 bases lay between the germline ends. This CDR3 spans 15 amino acids. Germline loops: CDR1 SGDLS, CDR2 YYNGEE. CDR3 in DNA: TGTGCCAGCAGCGGCGCGGACAGCGCCTACAATGAGCAGTTCTTC. Its protein product is CASSGADSAYNEQFF.

V usage is TRBV29-1 and J usage is TRBJ2-1; the match to TRBD1 covers 7 bases. The CDR3 has 15 residues. Per the germline V gene, CDR1 is SQVTM and CDR2 is ANQGSEA. Trimming at V came to 8 bases and at J to 2 bases, leaving 12 bases not matched to a gene. In DNA form, the CDR3 reads TGCAGCTTATCGTCGACAGGGAGAACCTACAATGAGCAGTTCTTC. Residues: CSLSSTGRTYNEQFF.

This chain links TRBV19 with TRBJ1-2, with D possibly TRBD1 on 5 matching bases. There are 12 residues in the CDR3. The V gene lost 8 bases and the J gene lost 2 bases, with 9 bases spanning the gap. The germline CDR1 and CDR2 sequences are LNHDA and SQIVND (reference sequence). CDR3 residues: CASETVNYGYTF. Here the CDR3 DNA reads TGTGCCAGTGAGACAGTCAACTATGGCTACACCTTC.

The chain uses TRBV3-1 (or the pseudogene TRBV3-2) and TRBJ1-2, with TRBD1 identical over 7 bases. V lost 4 bases and J lost 8; bases outside the gene matches: 10. CDR3 length equals 14 residues. Germline-derived CDR1 and CDR2 are LGHDT and YNNKEL (reference sequence). The CDR3 nucleotides read TGTGCCAGCAGCCCAGACAGGGCCTCCTACGGCTACACCTTC. It codes for CASSPDRASYGYTF.

V is TRBV5-6 and J is TRBJ1-1; no definite D call. The germline CDR1 and CDR2 sequences are SGHDT and YYEEEE. The length of the CDR3 is 12 residues. V was pared by 5 bases and J by 6 bases, with 11 bases between. Here the CDR3 reads CASRSSVAEAFF. The CDR3 region has the DNA TGTGCCAGCAGATCCTCGGTTGCTGAAGCTTTCTTT.

CDR3 DNA: TGTGCCAGCAGCTTAGCTGCTGGGACAGGGGCGAACTCCTACGAGCAGTACTTC. This translates into CASSLAAGTGANSYEQYF. The chain couples TRBV11-2 to TRBJ2-7; 10 bases line up with TRBD1. Losses at the gene ends were 1 base for V and 0 bases for J; bases not matched to a gene: 9. Germline lookup yields CDR1 SGHAT and CDR2 FQNNGV. The CDR3 runs 18 residues.

The CDR3 sequence is CASGTGATNEKLFF. The DNA for the CDR3 is TGTGCCTCCGGGACAGGGGCAACTAATGAAAAACTGTTTTTT. The chain uses TRBV9 and TRBJ1-4, with TRBD1 matching over 10 bases. J was trimmed by 0 bases and V by 10 bases; bases with no gene match: 3. CDR3 length equals 14 residues. The germline V gene has CDR1 SGDLS and CDR2 YYNGEE.

This clone was counted many times. The rearrangement links TRBV5-1 to TRBJ1-1, with 10 bases fitting TRBD1. The J segment lost 4 bases and the V segment lost 1 base, leaving 10 bases of the junction unmatched. The CDR3 length is 17 residues. Germline CDR1 is SGHRS and CDR2 is YFSETQ. The CDR3 loop is CASSLLPGQGWGTEAFF. The CDR3 DNA reads as TGCGCCAGCAGCTTGCTTCCGGGACAGGGGTGGGGCACTGAAGCTTTCTTT.

This clone appeared once. The gene calls are TRBV30 and TRBJ1-5; D gene unclear. Germline CDR1 is GTSNPN and CDR2 is SVGIG (reference sequence). The V end lost 2 bases, the J end lost 7 bases, and 12 bases lay between the germline ends. The CDR3 has 13 residues. This CDR3 is CAWSYLGRQPQHF. In DNA form, the CDR3 reads TGTGCCTGGAGTTACCTCGGTCGCCAGCCCCAGCATTTT.

The V call is TRBV27, the J call TRBJ1-1; no clear D gene. CDR3 size: 11 residues. The ends were cut back, 3 bases at V and 11 bases at J, with 10 bases in the middle. In germline, CDR1 is MNHEY, CDR2 SMNVEV (reference sequence). Here the CDR3 DNA reads TGTGCCAGCAGTTTTTCAGGATCGGCTTTCTTT. Its translation is CASSFSGSAFF.

This clone was recorded many times. The V call is TRBV5-6, the J call TRBJ2-7; TRBD2 agrees at 8 bases. Per the germline V gene, CDR1 is SGHDT and CDR2 is YYEEEE. The CDR3 has 14 residues. The V and J ends lost 4 bases and 2 bases, in that order; junction bases with no gene match: 5. The DNA for the CDR3 is TGTGCCAGCAGCCTTCCGGGGGGGGCCTACGAGCAGTACTTC. As protein: CASSLPGGAYEQYF.

V gene TRBV19 combines with J gene TRBJ1-4, with D perhaps TRBD1 (5 bases). V was cut by 4 bases and J by 0 bases, with 9 bases left in between. Germline V gene data show CDR1 as LNHDA and CDR2 as SQIVND (reference sequence). The CDR3 runs 15 residues. CDR3 DNA: TGTGCCAGTAGTACCCAGACAGCAACTAATGAAAAACTGTTTTTT. The encoded protein is CASSTQTATNEKLFF.

The chain links TRBV11-2 to TRBJ1-4; D ambiguous. V was shortened by 4 bases and J by 6 bases, with 12 bases between the two germline ends. Germline CDR1 is SGHAT and CDR2 is FQNNGV. The CDR3 extends over 14 amino acids. Here the CDR3 reads CASSSLLGDEKLFF. CDR3 nucleotides: TGTGCCAGCAGCTCGCTTTTGGGCGATGAAAAACTGTTTTTT.

This clone has more than one count but fewer than ten. The J gene is TRBJ2-2, the V gene TRBV7-9; D could derive from TRBD1 or TRBD2 (5 bases each). CDR3 length: 13 amino acids. CDR1 is SEHNR and CDR2 is FQNEAQ in the germline V gene (reference sequence). Trimming shortened V by 5 bases and J by 5 bases, and 9 bases separated the two germline ends. CDR3 sequence reads: CASSRDGTGELFF. The CDR3 region has the DNA TGTGCCAGCAGCAGGGACGGGACCGGGGAGCTGTTTTTT.

The chain has TRBV6-5 and TRBJ1-6, with D possibly matching TRBD1 (6 bases). Trimming removed 2 bases at V and 6 bases at J, with 11 bases between. This CDR3 is built from 15 residues. Germline V gene lookup returns CDR1 MNHEY and CDR2 SVGAGI. The DNA for the CDR3 is TGTGCCAGCAGTTACGGGGGGGGCCCTAATTCACCCCTCCACTTT. Protein: CASSYGGGPNSPLHF.

The V call is TRBV15, the J call TRBJ2-1; 14 bases are a match to TRBD2. The junction had 7 bases not matched to a gene; V was cut back by 10 bases and J by 11 bases. The length of the CDR3 is 13 residues. Germline CDR1 LNHNV, CDR2 YYDKDF (reference sequence). The CDR3 DNA reads TGTGCCAGTAGACTAGCGGGGGGGCAGAAGCAGTTCTTC. Encoded protein: CASRLAGGQKQFF.